This TCR beta chain was obtained from a study of neurological immune-mediated disorders. Study-wide results and caveats: None of the CDR3 amino acid sequences of expanded clones were shared across subjects, and this suggested private repertoires in all groups.

V lost 4 bases to trimming and J lost 10 bases, with 14 bases between them. Germline CDR1 and CDR2: DFQATT and SNEGSKA (reference sequence). The CDR3 runs 12 residues. In TCRdb, the 5' RACE reads were re-called with MiXCR into one record per CDR3 protein. This sample carries roughly 44,000 distinct CDR3 sequences, roughly 6.3% of them seen once, and the ten largest clones take about 0.57%. The sample holds many counts of this clonotype. The target antigen is unknown. Material: CD4+ T cells from blood. The clonotype was recovered from a woman aged 40-49 years in good health. The chain uses TRBV20-1 and TRBJ2-1, with no clear D. Here the CDR3 reads CSATAGSREQFF. The CDR3 nucleotides read TGCAGTGCTACCGCAGGCTCGAGGGAGCAGTTCTTC.